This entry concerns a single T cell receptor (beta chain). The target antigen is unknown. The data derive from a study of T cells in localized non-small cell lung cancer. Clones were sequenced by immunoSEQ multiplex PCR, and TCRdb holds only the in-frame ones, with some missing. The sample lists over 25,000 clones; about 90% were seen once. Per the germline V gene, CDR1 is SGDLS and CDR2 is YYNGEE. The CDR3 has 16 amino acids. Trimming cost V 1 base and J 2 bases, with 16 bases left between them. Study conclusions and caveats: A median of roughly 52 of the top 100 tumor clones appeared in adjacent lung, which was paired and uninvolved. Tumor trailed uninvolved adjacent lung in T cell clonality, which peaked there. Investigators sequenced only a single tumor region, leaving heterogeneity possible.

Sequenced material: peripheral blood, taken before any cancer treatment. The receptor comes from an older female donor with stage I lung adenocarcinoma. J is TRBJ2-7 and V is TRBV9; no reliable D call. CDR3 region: CASSVSDVPGPYEQYF. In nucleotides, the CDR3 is TGTGCCAGCAGCGTATCCGACGTACCCGGCCCCTACGAGCAGTACTTC.